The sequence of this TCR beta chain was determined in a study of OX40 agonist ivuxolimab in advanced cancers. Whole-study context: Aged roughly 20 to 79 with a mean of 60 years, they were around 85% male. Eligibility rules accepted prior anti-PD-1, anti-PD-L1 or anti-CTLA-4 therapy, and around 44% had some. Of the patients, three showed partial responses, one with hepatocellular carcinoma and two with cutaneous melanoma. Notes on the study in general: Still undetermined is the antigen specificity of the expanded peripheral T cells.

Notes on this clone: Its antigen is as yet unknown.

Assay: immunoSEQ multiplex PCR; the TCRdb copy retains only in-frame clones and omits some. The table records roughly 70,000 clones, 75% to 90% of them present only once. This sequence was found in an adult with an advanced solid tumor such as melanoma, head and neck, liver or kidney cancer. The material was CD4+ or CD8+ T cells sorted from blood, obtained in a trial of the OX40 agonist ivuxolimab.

Here the CDR3 reads CASSLGGGRGNQPQHF. DNA for the CDR3: TGTGCCAGCAGCTTGGGGGGAGGGCGAGGCAATCAGCCCCAGCATTTT. The rearrangement joins TRBV5-4 to TRBJ1-5; D ambiguous. The CDR3 spans 16 residues. V was trimmed by 0 bases and J by 2 bases, leaving 12 bases between them. Germline CDR1 is SGHNT and CDR2 is YYREEE (reference sequence).